One and the same sample provided the 17 T cell receptor beta chains below, sequenced in a study of T cells in Graves' hyperthyroidism and ophthalmopathy. RNA transcripts gave rise to amplified TCR beta CDR3 regions. RT-PCR in the first round (using the HTBI primer set) targeted the TCR CDR3. Each CDR3 protein is one row after TCRdb ran MiXCR on the multiplex PCR reads. The sample contains around 290,000 distinct CDR3 sequences, approximately 15% of which appear only once. Material: blood. The receptors here all came from a woman between 55 and 75 years old with Graves' ophthalmopathy.

This sequence joins TRBV20-1 and TRBJ1-5; D remains ambiguous. The CDR3 is 12 residues long. Trimming shortened V by 7 bases and J by 4 bases, and 11 bases separated the two germline ends. Germline lookup yields CDR1 DFQATT and CDR2 SNEGSKA (reference sequence). This CDR3 is CSGGSANQPQHF. The DNA of the CDR3 is TGCAGTGGAGGGTCCGCAAATCAGCCCCAGCATTTT.

This clonotype turned up a few times. J is TRBJ2-3 and V is TRBV20-1, with 9 positions matching TRBD2. Looked up from germline, CDR1 is DFQATT and CDR2 is SNEGSKA (reference sequence). This CDR3 comprises 15 residues. Unmatched junction bases numbered 9, after V lost 5 bases and J lost 3 bases. The CDR3 DNA follows: TGCAGTGCTGATATACTAGCGGGTTCTACAGATACGCAGTATTTT. Protein: CSADILAGSTDTQYF.

This clonotype appeared many times. This chain connects TRBV5-1 to TRBJ1-4, with TRBD1 as a possible D gene (5 bases). The CDR3 loop spans 13 amino acids. Germline V gives CDR1 SGHRS, CDR2 YFSETQ. The V gene lost 0 bases and the J gene lost 10 bases, with 10 bases spanning the gap. DNA for the CDR3: TGCGCCAGCAGCTTGGGACAGTCCGGAAAACTGTTTTTT. Translation gives CASSLGQSGKLFF.

This clonotype appeared many times. The chain joins TRBV30 to TRBJ1-1; a weak D match, TRBD1 (6 bases). CDR1 and CDR2 (germline): GTSNPN, SVGIG (reference sequence). The CDR3 extends over 15 amino acids. The V end lost 1 base, the J end lost 1 base, and 13 bases lay between the germline ends. The CDR3 loop reads CAWSASRGANTEAFF. CDR3 in DNA: TGTGCCTGGAGTGCATCCAGGGGAGCGAACACTGAAGCTTTCTTT.

This clonotype was picked up many times. The rearrangement links TRBV12-3 or TRBV12-4 to TRBJ2-2; D possibly matches TRBD1 or TRBD2 (5 bases each). V gave up 5 bases and J gave up 6 bases, with 22 bases separating them. CDR3 size: 17 residues. CDR3 residues: CASSLEPGPFWPGELFF. The CDR3 coding sequence is TGTGCCAGCAGTCTAGAACCGGGACCCTTCTGGCCCGGGGAGCTGTTTTTT.

At least ten counts were recorded for this clonotype. V gene TRBV29-1 combines with J gene TRBJ1-1; D is perhaps TRBD1 (6 bases). The CDR3 has 15 amino acids. Germline CDR1 and CDR2: SQVTM and ANQGSEA. V was clipped by 2 bases and J by 0 bases, with 13 bases between them. As DNA, the CDR3 is TGCAGCGTTGAACCCTCGGGACAAATGAACACTGAAGCTTTCTTT. It encodes CSVEPSGQMNTEAFF.

This clonotype was picked up many times. The rearrangement links TRBV2 to TRBJ1-4; D might be TRBD1 (6 bases). Trimming left V 3 bases short and J 5 bases short, with 13 bases between. The CDR3 covers 15 residues. Germline V gene sequence: CDR1 SNHLY, CDR2 FYNNEI. CDR3 nucleotides: TGTGCCAGCAGTGACTCAGGGGACCTGAATGAAAAACTGTTTTTT. The encoded protein is CASSDSGDLNEKLFF.

The chain is built from TRBV6-6 and TRBJ1-2; possible D gene TRBD1, 5 bases. The ends were cut back, 2 bases at V and 8 bases at J, with 12 bases in the middle. CDR3 size: 13 residues. Germline V gene sequence: CDR1 MNHNY, CDR2 SVGAGI (reference sequence). CDR3 loop: CASSYGQGGGYTF. In DNA form, the CDR3 reads TGTGCCAGCAGTTACGGCCAGGGAGGCGGCTACACCTTC.

The chain has TRBV29-1 and TRBJ2-7; TRBD2 matches 8 bases. J was trimmed by 0 bases and V by 4 bases; bases with no gene match: 8. The germline V gene encodes CDR1 SQVTM and CDR2 ANQGSEA. This CDR3 comprises 15 residues. The CDR3 is CSVGVVAGSSYEQYF. The CDR3 DNA follows: TGCAGCGTTGGCGTGGTAGCGGGGAGCTCCTACGAGCAGTACTTC.

This clonotype was seen repeatedly, ten times or more. The chain is built from TRBV7-2 and TRBJ2-3; 9 nucleotides align to TRBD2. CDR1 is SGHTA, CDR2 FQGNSA, per germline. Trimming took 3 bases from V and 4 from J; bases not matched to a gene: 2. There are 14 residues in the CDR3. As DNA, the CDR3 is TGTGCCAGCAGCTTCCAGCGGGGGGCAGATACGCAGTATTTT. It codes for CASSFQRGADTQYF.

This clonotype was detected many times. The chain combines TRBV7-2 with TRBJ2-1; the D gene is possibly TRBD2 (7 bases). From germline, CDR1 is SGHTA and CDR2 FQGNSA. CDR3 size: 14 residues. V lost 5 bases and J 6 bases, leaving 14 bases between the germline ends. The CDR3 region is CASSGYGGPNEQFF. The CDR3 DNA reads as TGTGCCAGCAGCGGTTACGGGGGGCCCAATGAGCAGTTCTTC.

This clonotype was observed many times. V and J are TRBV2 and TRBJ2-7; a weak D match, TRBD2 (6 bases). The length of the CDR3 is 13 residues. Germline CDR1 is SNHLY and CDR2 is FYNNEI. The germline V and J ends were trimmed by 1 base and 7 bases, with 11 bases remaining between them. The CDR3, as DNA: TGTGCCAGCAGTGAAGGTGCCGCGGGGGAGCAGTACTTC. It encodes CASSEGAAGEQYF.

This clonotype was recorded many times. The chain employs TRBV7-2 and TRBJ1-2; D unclear. In germline, CDR1 is SGHTA, CDR2 FQGNSA. V lost 0 bases to trimming and J lost 5 bases, with 10 bases between them. There are 14 residues in the CDR3. The CDR3 reads CASSLALGTYGYTF. As DNA, the CDR3 is TGTGCCAGCAGCTTAGCGTTGGGAACTTATGGCTACACCTTC.

This clonotype was detected many times. The CDR3 protein is CASSLTGLQPQHF. CDR3 bases: TGTGCCAGCAGCTTAACAGGGCTACAGCCCCAGCATTTT. The chain uses TRBV7-2 and TRBJ1-5, with TRBD1 as a possible D gene (6 bases). From germline, CDR1 is SGHTA and CDR2 FQGNSA. This CDR3 spans 13 amino acids. V lost 2 bases and J 7 bases, leaving 9 bases between the germline ends. The whole variable domain, remainder taken from reference TRBV7-2 and TRBJ1-5, is GAGVSQSPSNKVTEKGKDVELRCDPISGHTALYWYRQSLGQGLEFLIYFQGNSAPDKSGLPSDRFSAERTGGSVSTLTIQRTQQEDSAVYLCASSLTGLQPQHFGDGTRLSIL.

This clonotype was seen ten or more times. This sequence joins TRBV5-1 and TRBJ2-7; 7 bases are a match to TRBD1. The CDR3 is 15 amino acids. CDR1 is SGHRS and CDR2 is YFSETQ in the germline V gene. The V segment lost 4 bases and the J segment 2 bases; nucleotides outside the gene matches: 9. CDR3 coding DNA: TGCGCCAGCAGCCCGGATGGACAGGCTACCTACGAGCAGTACTTC. Translating gives CASSPDGQATYEQYF. The full variable domain, completed using reference TRBV5-1 and TRBJ2-7, is KAGVTQTPRYLIKTRGQQVTLSCSPISGHRSVSWYQQTPGQGLQFLFEYFSETQRNKGNFPGRFSGRQFSNSRSEMNVSTLELGDSALYLCASSPDGQATYEQYFGPGTRLTVT.

Comment on this clonotype: An end of the junction does not agree with germline; a read error may underlie this. CDR3 region: CASSLEYRDTLF. CDR3 in DNA: TGTGCCAGCAGCTTAGAGTACCGGGACACACTCTTC. This chain links TRBV7-9 with TRBJ2-1; tentatively, D is TRBD1 (6 bases). Germline lookup yields CDR1 SEHNR and CDR2 FQNEAQ (reference sequence). The CDR3 contains 12 residues.

Regarding this clonotype: A read error is possible here, since a much larger clone lies one base away. The chain has TRBV6-2 or TRBV6-3 and TRBJ2-5, with D maybe TRBD2 (7 bases). Germline V gene data show CDR1 as MNHEY and CDR2 as SVGEGT. This CDR3 comprises 12 residues. Trimming left V 8 bases short and J 7 bases short, with 14 bases between. The CDR3: CASRGGGGTQYF. In DNA, the CDR3 is TGTGCCAGCCGGGGAGGGGGGGGGACCCAGTACTTC.